Included here is one TCR beta chain sequence, with context. The sample belongs to a study of T cells after yellow fever vaccination. One entry per CDR3 protein results from TCRdb running MiXCR on the 5' RACE reads. Of some 260,000 distinct CDR3 sequences in the sample, over 4.5% were seen once. The CDR3 loop spans 16 amino acids. Germline lookup yields CDR1 MNHEY and CDR2 SMNVEV (reference sequence). V lost 3 bases and J lost 6; bases outside the gene matches: 11. This chain connects TRBV27 to TRBJ1-2; 9 nucleotides line up with TRBD1. The source was CD4+ T cells sorted from PBMCs, collected on the day of the yellow fever booster vaccination. The receptor was derived from a man between 18 and 29 years old who received the YFV17D yellow fever vaccine. The CDR3 sequence: CASSFGVSDRGNGYTF. CDR3 sequence (DNA): TGTGCCAGCAGTTTTGGGGTCTCGGACAGGGGAAATGGCTACACCTTC.